These 23 T cell receptor beta chains originate from one sample sequenced in a study of cytotoxic CD8 clonotypes in ibrutinib-treated CLL. The repertoire was sequenced with immunoSEQ multiplex PCR; TCRdb's copy has only in-frame clones and lacks some. The sample records 55,000 to 80,000 clones, approximately 90% being singletons. The source material was PBMCs, sampled after 12 months of ibrutinib treatment. The source of these receptors is a human donor with chronic lymphocytic leukemia.

The chain uses TRBV27 and TRBJ1-5; no clear D. This CDR3 comprises 13 residues. Trimming stripped 6 bases from V and 4 bases from J, with 10 bases between. CDR1 and CDR2 from the germline V gene are MNHEY and SMNVEV (reference sequence). This CDR3 reads CASRVGRNQPQHF. The CDR3 coding sequence is TGTGCCAGCAGAGTCGGAAGAAATCAGCCCCAGCATTTT.

The chain couples TRBV5-4 to TRBJ1-3; TRBD1 is a possible D gene (5 bases). V shed 0 bases and J shed 2 bases, with 6 bases lying between them. CDR1 and CDR2 (germline): SGHNT, YYREEE (reference sequence). The CDR3 is 14 residues long. CDR3 nucleotides: TGTGCCAGCAGCTTGGGACAGCCTGGAAACACCATATATTTT. As protein: CASSLGQPGNTIYF.

The V call is TRBV7-9, the J call TRBJ2-2; D ambiguous. In germline, CDR1 is SEHNR, CDR2 FQNEAQ (reference sequence). This CDR3 is built from 19 residues. V was trimmed by 1 base and J by 1 base, leaving 19 bases between them. The chain's CDR3 is CASSLGFVPLDRNTGELFF. In nucleotides, the CDR3 is TGTGCCAGCAGCTTAGGTTTTGTCCCACTGGATAGGAACACCGGGGAGCTGTTTTTT.

This clone was counted a few times. This chain's CDR3 is CASSLVGDNYGYTF. DNA of the CDR3: TGTGCCAGCAGCTTGGTTGGCGATAACTATGGCTACACCTTC. The rearrangement links TRBV5-6 to TRBJ1-2; D gene ambiguous. Germline V gene lookup returns CDR1 SGHDT and CDR2 YYEEEE. With 0 bases removed from V and 1 base from J, the gap between germline ends came to 7 bases. The CDR3 spans 14 residues.

The chain links TRBV5-1 to TRBJ1-2, with 8 bases fitting TRBD1. Per the germline V gene, CDR1 is SGHRS and CDR2 is YFSETQ. The CDR3 spans 15 residues. V lost 6 bases and J lost 3; bases outside the gene matches: 10. This CDR3 is CASTSQGATDYGYTF. As DNA, the CDR3 is TGCGCCAGCACCTCTCAGGGGGCGACGGACTATGGCTACACCTTC.

This clone was observed once. This chain links TRBV14 with TRBJ2-2, with D tentatively TRBD1 (5 bases). V gave up 2 bases and J gave up 6 bases, with 13 bases separating them. Germline V gene sequence: CDR1 SGHDN, CDR2 FVKESK. The CDR3 contains 15 residues. Here the CDR3 DNA reads TGTGCCAGCAGCCAACTAATCCCAGGGTCCGGGGAGCTGTTTTTT. Protein: CASSQLIPGSGELFF.

The chain recombines TRBV9 with TRBJ1-1, with D tentatively TRBD1 (5 bases). The CDR3 loop spans 16 amino acids. Germline V lookup: CDR1 SGDLS, CDR2 YYNGEE. V was shortened by 4 bases and J by 1 base, with 17 bases between the two germline ends. The CDR3: CASSPHERQKNTEAFF. The DNA of the CDR3 is TGTGCCAGCAGCCCGCATGAAAGACAGAAGAACACTGAAGCTTTCTTT. The full variable domain, rest sourced from reference TRBV9 and TRBJ1-1, is DSGVTQTPKHLITATGQRVTLRCSPRSGDLSVYWYQQSLDQGLQFLIQYYNGEERAKGNILERFSAQQFPDLHSELNLSSLELGDSALYFCASSPHERQKNTEAFFGQGTRLTVV.

The chain joins TRBV2 to TRBJ2-3; TRBD2 matches 11 bases. Germline CDR1 reads SNHLY; CDR2 reads FYNNEI. J gave up 0 bases and V 8 bases, and 16 bases lay outside the gene matches. This CDR3 is 19 amino acids long. In nucleotides, the CDR3 is TGTGCCAGCTCTAAAATTACTAGCGGGAGTTTCCTAAGCACAGATACGCAGTATTTT. Amino acid sequence: CASSKITSGSFLSTDTQYF.

V gene TRBV6-1 combines with J gene TRBJ2-7; D is possibly TRBD2 (6 bases). V shed 6 bases and J shed 0 bases, with 9 bases lying between them. The CDR3 runs to 13 residues. CDR1 is MNHNS, CDR2 SASEGT, per germline. DNA for the CDR3: TGTGCCAGCAGGGAGGGTTCCTCCTACGAGCAGTACTTC. Its translation is CASREGSSYEQYF.

The rearrangement joins TRBV18 to TRBJ1-3; D remains unclear. V was pared by 2 bases and J by 0 bases, with 14 bases between. Germline assignment: CDR1 KGHSH and CDR2 LQKENI. The CDR3 spans 17 residues. The CDR3 loop reads CASSPASIFGSGNTIYF. The CDR3 DNA reads TGTGCCAGCTCACCAGCATCGATTTTCGGCTCTGGAAACACCATATATTTT.

In its sample, this clone was seen once. The rearrangement links TRBV11-2 to TRBJ1-4, with D perhaps TRBD1 (5 bases). The length of the CDR3 is 15 residues. Per the germline V gene, CDR1 is SGHAT and CDR2 is FQNNGV. The ends were cut back, 2 bases at V and 5 bases at J, with 12 bases in the middle. CDR3 loop: CASSLSRGGNEKLFF. In DNA, the CDR3 is TGTGCCAGCAGCTTATCTAGGGGCGGGAATGAAAAACTGTTTTTT.

The J gene is TRBJ2-7, the V gene TRBV10-3; D gene unclear. Between the trimmed V and J ends, which lost 0 bases and 2 bases, there was a span of 8 bases. Per the germline V gene, CDR1 is ENHRY and CDR2 is SYGVKD. The CDR3 consists of 14 residues. CDR3 DNA: TGTGCCATCAGTGAGTCTCCGGCCACCTACGAGCAGTACTTC. Its translation: CAISESPATYEQYF.

The J gene is TRBJ1-1, the V gene TRBV6-5; 10 bases line up with TRBD1. Germline V CDR1 and CDR2: MNHEY, SVGAGI. Unmatched junction bases numbered 6, after V lost 4 bases and J lost 4 bases. The CDR3 length is 15 residues. In DNA form, the CDR3 reads TGTGCCAGCAGTTCCCGGGACAGGGGAGCCACTGAAGCTTTCTTT. This sequence encodes CASSSRDRGATEAFF.

The genes are TRBV19 and TRBJ2-1; perhaps TRBD2 as D (5 bases). V was shortened by 4 bases and J by 3 bases, with 13 bases between the two germline ends. The CDR3 is 15 residues long. Per the germline V gene, CDR1 is LNHDA and CDR2 is SQIVND (reference sequence). The DNA for the CDR3 is TGTGCCAGTAGTAACATCATGGAGGACTACAATGAGCAGTTCTTC. It encodes CASSNIMEDYNEQFF. Filled out from reference TRBV19 and TRBJ2-1, the complete variable domain reads DGGITQSPKYLFRKEGQNVTLSCEQNLNHDAMYWYRQDPGQGLRLIYYSQIVNDFQKGDIAEGYSVSREKKESFPLTVTSAQKNPTAFYLCASSNIMEDYNEQFFGPGTRLTVL.

In this sample, this clone turned up a few times. The CDR3 region has the DNA TGCAGCGTTCTAGCGGGTCGGTACGAGCAGTACTTC. Translated: CSVLAGRYEQYF. This chain links TRBV29-1 with TRBJ2-7; TRBD2 aligns across 8 bases. The CDR3 runs 12 residues. CDR1 and CDR2 (germline): SQVTM, ANQGSEA. Trimming at V came to 5 bases and at J to 4 bases, leaving 4 bases not matched to a gene.

This chain uses TRBV23-1 with TRBJ1-3; D remains ambiguous. TRBV23-1 is placed among ORFs of uncertain function. This CDR3 is 15 amino acids long. V lost 2 bases to trimming and J lost 0 bases, with 8 bases between them. The CDR3 DNA reads TGCGCCAGCAGTCAACGCGGCGTCTCTGGAAACACCATATATTTT. It specifies CASSQRGVSGNTIYF.

This chain joins TRBV5-1 and TRBJ2-5; 8 nucleotides align to TRBD2. CDR3 length equals 16 residues. Germline trimming cut 0 bases from V and 4 bases from J; bases unmatched to any gene: 8. From germline, CDR1 is SGHRS and CDR2 YFSETQ. CDR3 DNA: TGCGCCAGCAGCTTGGCACCAGCGGGAGATAGAGAGACCCAGTACTTC. Translation: CASSLAPAGDRETQYF.

The chain couples TRBV11-2 to TRBJ2-1; D might be TRBD1 (7 bases). Germline CDR1 SGHAT, CDR2 FQNNGV. The CDR3 length is 12 residues. V lost 5 bases, J lost 14 bases, and 16 bases lay in between. The CDR3 sequence is CASSPTGDREFF. The CDR3 bases are TGTGCCAGCAGCCCTACGGGGGACAGAGAGTTCTTC.

The rearrangement uses TRBV30 and TRBJ1-1; D is uncertain. Trimming cost V 0 bases and J 3 bases, with 11 bases left between them. CDR1 GTSNPN and CDR2 SVGIG come from the germline V gene (reference sequence). CDR3 length: 14 residues. The CDR3 sequence is CAWSVTSQDTEAFF. Here the CDR3 DNA reads TGTGCCTGGAGTGTAACCAGCCAAGACACTGAAGCTTTCTTT.

This chain connects TRBV13 to TRBJ1-1, with 8 bases fitting TRBD1. Unmatched junction bases numbered 19, after V lost 5 bases and J lost 5 bases. The CDR3 contains 18 residues. Looked up from germline, CDR1 is PRHDT and CDR2 is FYEKMQ (reference sequence). The CDR3 sequence: CASSHDTGGLSVWTEAFF. The CDR3 coding sequence is TGTGCCAGCAGCCACGACACAGGGGGTCTTTCCGTCTGGACTGAAGCTTTCTTT.

The V and J genes are TRBV27 and TRBJ2-4; a possible D gene is TRBD2 (6 bases). Germline V gives CDR1 MNHEY, CDR2 SMNVEV (reference sequence). The CDR3 is 16 residues long. V was clipped by 2 bases and J by 0 bases, with 11 bases between them. This chain's CDR3 is CASSLGGALAKNIQYF. DNA of the CDR3: TGTGCCAGCAGTTTAGGCGGGGCTTTAGCCAAAAACATTCAGTACTTC.

This clone showed up just once. The genes are TRBV5-1 and TRBJ2-5; D perhaps matches TRBD2 (6 bases). The V end was cut by 1 base, the J end by 5 bases, with 18 bases between. CDR1 SGHRS and CDR2 YFSETQ come from the germline V gene. The CDR3 loop spans 16 amino acids. In DNA form, the CDR3 reads TGCGCCAGCAGCTTGTCCGGGAGTATAGGTGGGGAGACCCAGTACTTC. It yields the protein CASSLSGSIGGETQYF. Filled out from reference TRBV5-1 and TRBJ2-5, the complete variable domain reads KAGVTQTPRYLIKTRGQQVTLSCSPISGHRSVSWYQQTPGQGLQFLFEYFSETQRNKGNFPGRFSGRQFSNSRSEMNVSTLELGDSALYLCASSLSGSIGGETQYFGPGTRLLVL.

The chain employs TRBV7-9 and TRBJ2-7; 10 bases agree with TRBD2. The junction had 5 bases not matched to a gene; V was cut back by 2 bases and J by 4 bases. CDR3 size: 15 residues. Looked up from germline, CDR1 is SEHNR and CDR2 is FQNEAQ (reference sequence). The chain's CDR3 is CASSLIPSGSYEQYF. In DNA, the CDR3 is TGTGCCAGCAGCTTAATCCCTAGCGGGAGTTACGAGCAGTACTTC. Using reference TRBV7-9 and TRBJ2-7 for the parts outside the CDR3, the full variable domain is DTGVSQNPRHKITKRGQNVTFRCDPISEHNRLYWYRQTLGQGPEFLTYFQNEAQLEKSRLLSDRFSAERPKGSFSTLEIQRTEQGDSAMYLCASSLIPSGSYEQYFGPGTRLTVT.